These 19 T cell receptor beta chains were all obtained from the same sample, sequenced in a study of PD-L1 blockade in urothelial cancer. Time point reported: peripheral blood 6 weeks after treatment start. Data came from immunoSEQ multiplex PCR; TCRdb stores just in-frame clones and leaves some out. The sample holds around 110,000 clones, approximately 90% seen once. Sequencing was performed on PBMCs, taken around atezolizumab (anti-PD-L1) treatment. The receptors originated from a man aged 55 to 70 with urothelial cancer.

The table lists this clone with a few counts. The J gene is TRBJ2-1, the V gene TRBV30, with TRBD2 identical over 11 bases. The CDR3 contains 14 residues. Germline assignment: CDR1 GTSNPN and CDR2 SVGIG (reference sequence). With 4 bases clipped from V and 5 bases from J, the junction kept 4 bases outside the gene matches. CDR3 sequence (DNA): TGTGCCTGGATTAAACTAGCGGGAGACAATGAGCAGTTCTTC. Encoded protein: CAWIKLAGDNEQFF.

The genes are TRBV5-4 and TRBJ1-4; TRBD1 might be the D (6 bases). The CDR3 is 15 residues long. The V gene's germline CDR1 is SGHNT and CDR2 YYREEE (reference sequence). V was cut by 3 bases and J by 0 bases, with 9 bases left in between. CDR3 residues: CASSSPGATNEKLFF. CDR3 coding DNA: TGTGCCAGCAGCTCTCCAGGGGCAACTAATGAAAAACTGTTTTTT.

The chain carries TRBV7-9 and TRBJ1-2; 8 bases map to TRBD1. This CDR3 has 13 amino acids. The germline V gene has CDR1 SEHNR and CDR2 FQNEAQ (reference sequence). Germline trimming cut 6 bases from V and 8 bases from J; bases unmatched to any gene: 8. In nucleotides, the CDR3 is TGTGCCAGCAGTGATCAGGGGGCGGCCGGCTACACCTTC. Amino acids: CASSDQGAAGYTF.

The chain uses TRBV7-8 and TRBJ2-5; a possible D gene is TRBD2 (6 bases). The V end was cut by 3 bases, the J end by 1 base, with 9 bases between. This CDR3 spans 14 amino acids. Germline V gene sequence: CDR1 SGHVS, CDR2 FQNEAQ. Here the CDR3 reads CASSLGTLQETQYF. The DNA for the CDR3 is TGTGCCAGCAGCTTGGGGACTCTCCAAGAGACCCAGTACTTC.

The chain joins TRBV28 to TRBJ1-1; TRBD1 aligns across 10 bases. The CDR3 has 15 residues. Germline CDR1 reads MDHEN; CDR2 reads SYDVKM. J gave up 7 bases and V 6 bases, and 11 bases lay outside the gene matches. DNA of the CDR3: TGTGCCAGCAGCCCTACGGGACAGGGGACTATTGAAGCTTTCTTT. Its translation is CASSPTGQGTIEAFF.

The chain recombines TRBV15 with TRBJ2-6; 10 bases map to TRBD1. This CDR3 contains 17 residues. The V and J ends lost 4 bases and 1 base, in that order; junction bases with no gene match: 4. Germline values: CDR1 LNHNV, CDR2 YYDKDF (reference sequence). The CDR3 protein is CATSKRTGGSGANVLTF. As DNA, the CDR3 is TGTGCCACCAGCAAGAGGACAGGGGGTTCTGGGGCCAACGTCCTGACTTTC. Full variable domain (remainder filled in from reference TRBV15 and TRBJ2-6): DAMVIQNPRYQVTQFGKPVTLSCSQTLNHNVMYWYQQKSSQAPKLLFHYYDKDFNNEADTPDNFQSRRPNTSFCFLDIRSPGLGDTAMYLCATSKRTGGSGANVLTFGAGSRLTVL.

The sample holds one count of this clone. The J gene is TRBJ1-2, the V gene TRBV11-2; 8 bases line up with TRBD1. Unmatched junction bases numbered 11, after V lost 5 bases and J lost 6 bases. The V gene's germline CDR1 is SGHAT and CDR2 FQNNGV. This CDR3 spans 15 amino acids. CDR3 protein: CASSNLRDRSHGYTF. The CDR3 DNA is TGTGCCAGCAGCAATCTCCGGGACAGGAGCCATGGCTACACCTTC.

The chain carries TRBV9 and TRBJ1-1; 10 bases fit TRBD1. V was clipped by 0 bases and J by 7 bases; unmatched bases: 3. From germline, CDR1 is SGDLS and CDR2 YYNGEE. CDR3 length: 14 residues. The CDR3 loop reads CASSVGGTGDEAFF. Written as DNA, the CDR3 is TGTGCCAGCAGCGTAGGCGGGACAGGGGATGAAGCTTTCTTT.

The CDR3 bases are TGTGCCAGCAGAATACAAGGGGAAAAAGAGACCCAGTACTTC. Translated, it gives CASRIQGEKETQYF. The V and J genes are TRBV6-4 and TRBJ2-5; TRBD1 is a possible D gene (5 bases). The CDR3 has 14 residues. V lost 6 bases to trimming and J lost 3 bases, with 14 bases between them. Germline CDR1 reads MRHNA; CDR2 reads SNTAGT.

The V gene is TRBV19, the J gene TRBJ2-1; 11 bases align to TRBD2. The CDR3 runs 18 residues. V shed 10 bases and J 5 bases; nucleotides not matched to a gene: 19. Germline V gene sequence: CDR1 LNHDA, CDR2 SQIVND (reference sequence). CDR3 loop: CATPPGQDTSGSDNEQFF. The CDR3 nucleotides are TGTGCCACCCCACCGGGACAGGATACTAGCGGGAGTGACAATGAGCAGTTCTTC.

The J gene is TRBJ2-7, the V gene TRBV5-4; 8 bases align to TRBD1. Germline lookup yields CDR1 SGHNT and CDR2 YYREEE (reference sequence). After removal of 4 bases from V and 4 bases from J, the junction contained 7 bases not matched to a gene. The CDR3 runs 14 residues. CDR3 nucleotide sequence: TGTGCCAGCAGCCAAGGGACAGGAGAATACGAGCAGTACTTC. Protein: CASSQGTGEYEQYF.

The chain carries TRBV19 and TRBJ1-5; no clear D. Germline loops: CDR1 LNHDA, CDR2 SQIVND (reference sequence). Trimming left V 3 bases short and J 1 base short, with 4 bases between. CDR3 length: 13 residues. The CDR3 sequence is CASSMASNQPQHF. The CDR3 region has the DNA TGTGCCAGTAGTATGGCCAGCAATCAGCCCCAGCATTTT.

The chain combines TRBV5-6 with TRBJ2-7; 8 nucleotides match TRBD1. Germline assignment: CDR1 SGHDT and CDR2 YYEEEE. The CDR3 loop spans 16 amino acids. The junction had 8 bases not matched to a gene; V was cut back by 0 bases and J by 3 bases. In DNA, the CDR3 is TGTGCCAGCAGCTTGGCCGACAGGGGAGGTTTCTACGAGCAGTACTTC. It specifies CASSLADRGGFYEQYF. Full variable domain (outside the CDR3, taken from reference TRBV5-6 and TRBJ2-7): DAGVTQSPTHLIKTRGQQVTLRCSPKSGHDTVSWYQQALGQGPQFIFQYYEEEERQRGNFPDRFSGHQFPNYSSELNVNALLLGDSALYLCASSLADRGGFYEQYFGPGTRLTVT.

This clone was observed once. The V and J genes are TRBV28 and TRBJ1-5, with a possible D match to TRBD1 (6 bases). From germline, CDR1 is MDHEN and CDR2 SYDVKM. The CDR3 is 15 amino acids. V was shortened by 6 bases and J by 2 bases, with 14 bases between the two germline ends. DNA of the CDR3: TGTGCCAGCAGAACCCAGGGGTTGGGCAATCAGCCCCAGCATTTT. Protein sequence: CASRTQGLGNQPQHF.

The chain carries TRBV7-2 and TRBJ1-5; D remains ambiguous. Trimming left V 5 bases short and J 3 bases short, with 11 bases between. This CDR3 is 14 amino acids long. Germline V gene data show CDR1 as SGHTA and CDR2 as FQGNSA. The CDR3 DNA follows: TGTGCCAGCAGCGCCGACTTGTCCAATCAGCCCCAGCATTTT. Encoded protein: CASSADLSNQPQHF.

This chain uses TRBV15 with TRBJ2-2, with 7 positions matching TRBD2. Germline trimming cut 3 bases from V and 7 bases from J; bases unmatched to any gene: 5. Germline V gene lookup returns CDR1 LNHNV and CDR2 YYDKDF (reference sequence). The CDR3 has 14 residues. CDR3 DNA sequence: TGTGCCACCAGCAGGGCGACTAGCATCGGGGAGCTGTTTTTT. Its translation: CATSRATSIGELFF.

The chain employs TRBV4-3 and TRBJ1-5; tentative D call: TRBD1 (6 bases). The CDR3 length is 15 residues. The germline V and J ends were trimmed by 0 bases and 4 bases, with 10 bases remaining between them. The V gene's germline CDR1 is LGHNA and CDR2 YSLEER. CDR3 in DNA: TGCGCCAGCAGCCAAGAACCAGGGGATAATCAGCCCCAGCATTTT. Its translation is CASSQEPGDNQPQHF.

The chain links TRBV5-6 to TRBJ1-2, with a tentative D call TRBD1 (6 bases). Germline V gives CDR1 SGHDT, CDR2 YYEEEE. V lost 4 bases and J 3 bases, leaving 13 bases between the germline ends. The CDR3 sequence is 14 residues long. The CDR3 bases are TGTGCCAGCAGCGGGGACAACAGCTACTATGGCTACACCTTC. Amino acid sequence: CASSGDNSYYGYTF.

This sequence joins TRBV5-4 and TRBJ2-1, with 8 nucleotides matching TRBD2. The length of the CDR3 is 16 residues. J was trimmed by 4 bases and V by 4 bases; bases with no gene match: 10. Germline CDR1 SGHNT, CDR2 YYREEE (reference sequence). Here the CDR3 reads CASSKTSVMGYNEQFF. CDR3 sequence (DNA): TGTGCCAGCAGCAAGACTAGCGTGATGGGGTACAATGAGCAGTTCTTC. The entire variable domain, with the rest obtained from reference TRBV5-4 and TRBJ2-1, is as follows: ETGVTQSPTHLIKTRGQQVTLRCSSQSGHNTVSWYQQALGQGPQFIFQYYREEENGRGNFPPRFSGLQFPNYSSELNVNALELDDSALYLCASSKTSVMGYNEQFFGPGTRLTVL.